Sequencing of this T cell receptor beta chain was carried out in a study of T cell changes during pregnancy in multiple sclerosis. Sequenced by immunoSEQ multiplex PCR; TCRdb stores in-frame clones only, minus some. The table records tens of thousands of clones, roughly 90% of them present only once. The CDR3 consists of 14 residues. The V gene end was trimmed by 5 bases and the J gene end by 0 bases; junction bases not matched to a gene: 1. Germline V gene data show CDR1 as LNHDA and CDR2 as SQIVND (reference sequence). The genes are TRBV19 and TRBJ1-3, with 7 bases fitting TRBD1. The input for sequencing was CD4+ T cells from peripheral blood mononuclear cells, taken in the second trimester of pregnancy. The TCR originated in a female donor with multiple sclerosis, enrolled in a pregnancy study. CDR3 loop: CASSEGASGNTIYF. DNA of the CDR3: TGTGCCAGTAGTGAGGGGGCCTCTGGAAACACCATATATTTT.